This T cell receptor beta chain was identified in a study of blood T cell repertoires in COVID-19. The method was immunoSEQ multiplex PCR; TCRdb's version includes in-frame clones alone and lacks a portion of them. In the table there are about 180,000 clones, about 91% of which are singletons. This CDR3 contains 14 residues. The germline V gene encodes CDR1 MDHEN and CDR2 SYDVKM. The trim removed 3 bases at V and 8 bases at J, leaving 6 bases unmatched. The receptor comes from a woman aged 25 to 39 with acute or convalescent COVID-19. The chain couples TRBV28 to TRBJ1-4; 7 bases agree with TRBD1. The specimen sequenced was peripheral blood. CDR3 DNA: TGTGCCAGCAGTTTTCCCCAGGGGGGCGAAAAACTGTTTTTT. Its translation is CASSFPQGGEKLFF.